These 12 T cell receptor beta chains share one sample of origin, sequenced in a study of T cells after yellow fever vaccination. Each CDR3 protein gets one entry after TCRdb re-called the 5' RACE reads with MiXCR. The sample holds around 29,000 distinct CDR3 sequences; 6.3% are singletons and the top ten take around a quarter. The specimen was PBMCs, either bulk or a sorted T-cell subset (CD4+, CD8+, memory, or dextramer-sorted; not recorded which), collected on the day of the yellow fever booster vaccination. These receptors all come from a man aged 25 to 45 who received the YFV17D yellow fever vaccine.

This clonotype was detected a few times. This rearrangement joins TRBV20-1 to TRBJ2-7; D remains ambiguous. The V gene's germline CDR1 is DFQATT and CDR2 SNEGSKA (reference sequence). The CDR3 is 13 amino acids. V was shortened by 1 base and J by 2 bases, with 9 bases between the two germline ends. CDR3 in amino acids: CSARGDFAYEQYF. In nucleotides, the CDR3 is TGCAGTGCTAGAGGCGACTTTGCCTACGAGCAGTACTTC.

This clonotype was recorded at least ten times. The rearrangement joins TRBV4-3 to TRBJ2-5, with D uncertain. The ends were cut back, 0 bases at V and 1 base at J, with 3 bases in the middle. The germline CDR1 and CDR2 sequences are LGHNA and YSLEER. The CDR3 totals 13 residues. The CDR3 DNA follows: TGCGCCAGCAGCCAAGAACCCCAAGAGACCCAGTACTTC. Translating it yields CASSQEPQETQYF.

This clonotype was found many times. This chain joins TRBV20-1 and TRBJ2-1; D perhaps matches TRBD2 (6 bases). Trimming removed 5 bases at V and 2 bases at J, with 22 bases between. Germline CDR1 DFQATT, CDR2 SNEGSKA (reference sequence). The CDR3 extends over 17 amino acids. CDR3 protein: CSAQVGLAGSTYNEQFF. CDR3 DNA sequence: TGCAGTGCTCAGGTAGGATTGGCGGGAAGCACCTACAATGAGCAGTTCTTC.

This clonotype was counted many times. The chain joins TRBV9 to TRBJ2-5, with unresolved D. The length of the CDR3 is 16 residues. In germline, CDR1 is SGDLS, CDR2 YYNGEE. The germline V and J ends were trimmed by 2 bases and 2 bases, with 16 bases remaining between them. The CDR3 protein is CASSVGPRGVQETQYF. In nucleotides, the CDR3 is TGTGCCAGCAGCGTCGGTCCGCGCGGAGTACAAGAGACCCAGTACTTC.

This clonotype was counted at least ten times. CDR3 region: CSAPGQGGGQETQYF. The CDR3, as DNA: TGCAGTGCTCCTGGACAGGGGGGAGGGCAAGAGACCCAGTACTTC. The chain combines TRBV20-1 with TRBJ2-5, with 10 bases that match TRBD1. CDR1 DFQATT and CDR2 SNEGSKA come from the germline V gene (reference sequence). The CDR3 runs 15 residues. V was clipped by 5 bases and J by 2 bases; unmatched bases: 8.

At least ten counts were recorded for this clonotype. The chain carries TRBV7-9 and TRBJ2-7; D remains ambiguous. The length of the CDR3 is 10 residues. The V end was cut by 8 bases, the J end by 1 base, with 3 bases between. CDR1 and CDR2 (germline): SEHNR, FQNEAQ (reference sequence). The CDR3 reads CASSSYEQYF. The CDR3 DNA reads TGTGCCAGCTCATCCTACGAGCAGTACTTC.

This clonotype was observed many times. The rearrangement joins TRBV4-2 to TRBJ2-3; 9 bases match TRBD2. The germline V gene encodes CDR1 LGHNA and CDR2 YNFKEQ. The length of the CDR3 is 18 residues. V was pared by 4 bases and J by 0 bases, with 11 bases of the junction left unmatched. The CDR3 loop reads CASSLRPSGTSSTDTQYF. The DNA of the CDR3 is TGTGCCAGCAGCCTAAGGCCTAGCGGGACTTCTAGCACAGATACGCAGTATTTT.

This clonotype was seen a handful of times. The chain links TRBV5-5 to TRBJ1-5, with 9 bases lining up with TRBD1. V gave up 4 bases and J gave up 5 bases; unmatched junction bases: 7. This CDR3 is 15 amino acids long. The V gene's germline CDR1 is SGHKS and CDR2 YYEKEE (reference sequence). CDR3 protein: CASSEATGGHQPQHF. The CDR3 DNA is TGTGCCAGCAGCGAGGCGACAGGGGGTCATCAGCCCCAGCATTTT.

In its sample, this clonotype was seen a few times. The genes are TRBV12-3 or TRBV12-4 and TRBJ2-1; 9 bases agree with TRBD2. After removal of 5 bases from V and 6 bases from J, the junction contained 11 bases not matched to a gene. The CDR3 sequence is 16 residues long. The CDR3 protein is CASSKSLAGIGNEQFF. The CDR3, as DNA: TGTGCCAGCAGTAAGTCCCTAGCGGGAATCGGCAATGAGCAGTTCTTC.

This clonotype came up many times. J is TRBJ1-2 and V is TRBV7-6, with D uncertain. Per germline, CDR1 SGHVS and CDR2 FNYEAQ. With 5 bases removed from V and 1 base from J, the gap between germline ends came to 11 bases. The length of the CDR3 is 14 residues. CDR3 protein: CASSPDTINYGYTF. The CDR3 DNA sequence: TGTGCCAGCAGCCCCGACACCATTAACTATGGCTACACCTTC.

This clonotype has a count of ten or more. This sequence joins TRBV28 and TRBJ2-5, with 11 positions matching TRBD2. Germline V gives CDR1 MDHEN, CDR2 SYDVKM. There are 15 residues in the CDR3. The trim removed 4 bases at V and 4 bases at J, leaving 5 bases unmatched. CDR3 coding DNA: TGTGCCAGCAGTTCTCTAGCGGGAGGTTCAGAGACCCAGTACTTC. Amino acids: CASSSLAGGSETQYF.

The chain links TRBV7-9 to TRBJ1-2; 9 bases line up with TRBD1. Trimming removed 3 bases from V and 2 bases from J; junction bases left unmatched: 4. This CDR3 region has 15 residues. Germline V CDR1 and CDR2: SEHNR, FQNEAQ (reference sequence). For the CDR3, the DNA is TGTGCCAGCAGCTTCGACGGGACAGGGAACTATGGCTACACCTTC. Translation gives CASSFDGTGNYGYTF.